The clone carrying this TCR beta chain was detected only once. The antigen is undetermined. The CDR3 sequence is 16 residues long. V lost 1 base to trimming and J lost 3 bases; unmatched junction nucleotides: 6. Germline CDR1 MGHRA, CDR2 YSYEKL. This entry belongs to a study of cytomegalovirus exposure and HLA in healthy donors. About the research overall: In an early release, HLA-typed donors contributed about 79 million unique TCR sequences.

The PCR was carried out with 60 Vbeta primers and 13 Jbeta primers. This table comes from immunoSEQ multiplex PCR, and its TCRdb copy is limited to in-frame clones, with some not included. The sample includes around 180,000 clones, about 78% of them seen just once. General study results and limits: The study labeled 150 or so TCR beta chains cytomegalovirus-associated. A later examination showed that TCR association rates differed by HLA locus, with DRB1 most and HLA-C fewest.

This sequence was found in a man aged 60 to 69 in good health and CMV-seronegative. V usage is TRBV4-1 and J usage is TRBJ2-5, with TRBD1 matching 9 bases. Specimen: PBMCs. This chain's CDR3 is CASSQVVTGGKETQYF. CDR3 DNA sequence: TGCGCCAGCAGCCAAGTTGTAACAGGGGGCAAAGAGACCCAGTACTTC.